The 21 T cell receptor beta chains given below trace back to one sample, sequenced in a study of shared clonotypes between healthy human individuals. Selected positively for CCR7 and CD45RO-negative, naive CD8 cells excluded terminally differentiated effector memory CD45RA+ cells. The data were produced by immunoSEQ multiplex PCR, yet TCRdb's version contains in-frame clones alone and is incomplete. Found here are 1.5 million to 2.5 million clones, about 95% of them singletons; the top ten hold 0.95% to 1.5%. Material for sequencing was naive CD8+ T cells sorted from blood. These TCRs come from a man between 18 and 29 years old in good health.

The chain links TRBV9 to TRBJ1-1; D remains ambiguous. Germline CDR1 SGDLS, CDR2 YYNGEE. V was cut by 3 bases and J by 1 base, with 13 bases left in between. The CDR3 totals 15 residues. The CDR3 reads CASSGPDIGNTEAFF. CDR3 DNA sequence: TGTGCCAGCAGCGGGCCAGACATAGGGAACACTGAAGCTTTCTTT.

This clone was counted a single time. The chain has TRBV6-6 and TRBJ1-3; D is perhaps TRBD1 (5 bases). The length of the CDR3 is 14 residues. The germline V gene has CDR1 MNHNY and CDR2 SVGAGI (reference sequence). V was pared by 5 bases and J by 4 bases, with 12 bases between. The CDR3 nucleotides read TGTGCCAGCAGTGCCGACAGTCTCGGAAACACCATATATTTT. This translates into CASSADSLGNTIYF.

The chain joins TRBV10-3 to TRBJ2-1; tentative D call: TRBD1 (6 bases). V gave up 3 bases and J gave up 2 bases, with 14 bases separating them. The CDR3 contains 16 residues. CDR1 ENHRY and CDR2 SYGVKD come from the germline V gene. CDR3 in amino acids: CAISDPPGVAYNEQFF. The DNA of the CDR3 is TGTGCCATCAGTGACCCCCCAGGGGTGGCCTACAATGAGCAGTTCTTC.

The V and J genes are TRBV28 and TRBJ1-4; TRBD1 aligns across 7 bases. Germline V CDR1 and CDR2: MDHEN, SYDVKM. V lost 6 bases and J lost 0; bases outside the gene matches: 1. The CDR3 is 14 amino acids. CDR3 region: CASSQGATNEKLFF. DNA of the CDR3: TGTGCCAGCAGCCAGGGGGCAACTAATGAAAAACTGTTTTTT.

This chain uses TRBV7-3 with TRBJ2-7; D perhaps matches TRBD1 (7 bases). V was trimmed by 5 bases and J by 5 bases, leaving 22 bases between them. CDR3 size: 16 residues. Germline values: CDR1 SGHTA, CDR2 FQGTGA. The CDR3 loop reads CASSPDGTAGLNEQYF. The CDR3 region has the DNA TGTGCCAGCAGCCCAGACGGGACAGCGGGTTTAAACGAGCAGTACTTC.

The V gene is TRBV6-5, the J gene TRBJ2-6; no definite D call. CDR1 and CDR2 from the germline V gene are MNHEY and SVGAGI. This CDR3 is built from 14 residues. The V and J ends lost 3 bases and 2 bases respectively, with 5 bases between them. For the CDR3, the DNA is TGTGCCAGCAGTTATACGACTGGGGCCAACGTCCTGACTTTC. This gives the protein CASSYTTGANVLTF.

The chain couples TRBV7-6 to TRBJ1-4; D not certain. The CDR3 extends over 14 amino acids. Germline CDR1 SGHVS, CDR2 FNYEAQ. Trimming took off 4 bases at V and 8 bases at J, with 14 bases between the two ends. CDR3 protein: CASSSPPEREKLFF. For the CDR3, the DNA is TGTGCCAGCAGCTCACCCCCCGAACGGGAAAAACTGTTTTTT.

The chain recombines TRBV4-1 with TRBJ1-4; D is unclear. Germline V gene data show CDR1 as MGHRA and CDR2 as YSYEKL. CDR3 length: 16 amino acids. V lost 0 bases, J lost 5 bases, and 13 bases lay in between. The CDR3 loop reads CASSQDWTAVNEKLFF. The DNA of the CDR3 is TGCGCCAGCAGCCAAGACTGGACGGCTGTAAATGAAAAACTGTTTTTT.

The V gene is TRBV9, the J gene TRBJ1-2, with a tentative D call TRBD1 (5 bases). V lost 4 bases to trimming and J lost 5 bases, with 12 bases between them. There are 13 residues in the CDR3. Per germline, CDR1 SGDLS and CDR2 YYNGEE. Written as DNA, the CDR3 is TGTGCCAGCAGCCACGACAGTGATTATGGCTACACCTTC. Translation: CASSHDSDYGYTF.

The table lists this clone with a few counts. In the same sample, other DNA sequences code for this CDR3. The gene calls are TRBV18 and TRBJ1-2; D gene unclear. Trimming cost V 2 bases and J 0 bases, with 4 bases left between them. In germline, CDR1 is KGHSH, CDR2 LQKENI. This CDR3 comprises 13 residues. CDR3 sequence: CASSPSPNYGYTF. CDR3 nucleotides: TGTGCCAGCTCACCAAGCCCTAACTATGGCTACACCTTC.

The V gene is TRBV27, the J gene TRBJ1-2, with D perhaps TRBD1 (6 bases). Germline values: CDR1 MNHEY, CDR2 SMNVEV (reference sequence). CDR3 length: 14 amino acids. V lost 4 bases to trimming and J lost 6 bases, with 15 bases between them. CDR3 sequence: CASSSEQGWNGYTF. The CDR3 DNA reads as TGTGCCAGCAGTTCCGAACAGGGTTGGAATGGCTACACCTTC.

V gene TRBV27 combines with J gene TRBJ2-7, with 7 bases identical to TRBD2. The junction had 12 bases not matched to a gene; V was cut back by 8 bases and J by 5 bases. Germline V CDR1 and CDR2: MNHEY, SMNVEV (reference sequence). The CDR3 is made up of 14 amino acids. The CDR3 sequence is CASQTNAGVNEQYF. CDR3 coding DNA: TGTGCCAGCCAGACCAACGCGGGAGTGAACGAGCAGTACTTC.

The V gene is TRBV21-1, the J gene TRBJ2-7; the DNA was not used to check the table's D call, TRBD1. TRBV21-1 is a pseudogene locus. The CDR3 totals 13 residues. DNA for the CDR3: TGTGCCAGCATCTCGACAGGGGGCTACGAGCAGTACTTC. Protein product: CASISTGGYEQYF.

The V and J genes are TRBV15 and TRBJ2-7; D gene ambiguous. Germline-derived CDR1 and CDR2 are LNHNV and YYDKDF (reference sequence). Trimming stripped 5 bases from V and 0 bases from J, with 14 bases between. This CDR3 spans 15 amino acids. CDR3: CATSEVTSPSYEQYF. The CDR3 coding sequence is TGTGCCACCAGCGAAGTGACATCTCCCTCCTACGAGCAGTACTTC.

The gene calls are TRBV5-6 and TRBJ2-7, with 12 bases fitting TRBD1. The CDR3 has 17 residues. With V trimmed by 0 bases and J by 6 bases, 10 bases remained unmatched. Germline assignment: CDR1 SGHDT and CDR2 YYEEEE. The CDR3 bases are TGTGCCAGCAGCTTGGATTGGGCGGGACAGGGGGCGGTCGAGCAGTACTTC. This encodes CASSLDWAGQGAVEQYF.

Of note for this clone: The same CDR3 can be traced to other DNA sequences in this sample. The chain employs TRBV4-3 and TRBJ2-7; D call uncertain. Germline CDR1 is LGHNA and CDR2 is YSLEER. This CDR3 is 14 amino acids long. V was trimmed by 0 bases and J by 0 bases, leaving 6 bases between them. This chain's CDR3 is CASSQEESSYEQYF. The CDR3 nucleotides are TGCGCCAGCAGCCAAGAGGAGAGCTCCTACGAGCAGTACTTC.

The CDR3 nucleotides are TGTGCCAGCAGCCTGGGGGGGAGTAGTATAGGGAGCTCCTACGAGCAGTACTTC. This translates into CASSLGGSSIGSSYEQYF. This chain joins TRBV5-6 and TRBJ2-7, with 7 bases fitting TRBD2. Trimming cost V 4 bases and J 0 bases; bases outside gene matches: 16. The CDR3 sequence is 18 residues long. Germline V gene sequence: CDR1 SGHDT, CDR2 YYEEEE.

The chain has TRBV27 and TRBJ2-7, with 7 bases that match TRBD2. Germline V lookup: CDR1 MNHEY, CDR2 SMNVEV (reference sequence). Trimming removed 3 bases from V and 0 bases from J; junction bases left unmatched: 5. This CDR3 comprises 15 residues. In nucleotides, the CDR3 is TGTGCCAGCAGTTTCACTAGCGTTCTCTCCTACGAGCAGTACTTC. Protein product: CASSFTSVLSYEQYF.

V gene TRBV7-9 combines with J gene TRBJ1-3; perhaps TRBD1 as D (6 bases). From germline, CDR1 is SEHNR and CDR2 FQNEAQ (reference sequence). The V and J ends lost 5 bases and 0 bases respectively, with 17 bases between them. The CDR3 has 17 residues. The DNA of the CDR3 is TGTGCCAGCAGCGTCAAACAGGGAACGGGCTCTGGAAACACCATATATTTT. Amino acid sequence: CASSVKQGTGSGNTIYF.

The CDR3 loop is CASSAYSGGALGEQFF. The CDR3 bases are TGTGCCAGCAGCGCCTATAGCGGGGGGGCCTTGGGCGAGCAGTTCTTC. J is TRBJ2-1 and V is TRBV13; 11 positions match TRBD2. After removal of 5 bases from V and 10 bases from J, the junction contained 13 bases not matched to a gene. Germline lookup yields CDR1 PRHDT and CDR2 FYEKMQ (reference sequence). The length of the CDR3 is 16 residues.

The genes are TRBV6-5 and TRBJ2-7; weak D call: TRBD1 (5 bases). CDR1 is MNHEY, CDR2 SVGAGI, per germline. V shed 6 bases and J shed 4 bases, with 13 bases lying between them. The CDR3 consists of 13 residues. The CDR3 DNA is TGTGCCAGCAGCCTCGACAGAAATTACGAGCAGTACTTC. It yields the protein CASSLDRNYEQYF.